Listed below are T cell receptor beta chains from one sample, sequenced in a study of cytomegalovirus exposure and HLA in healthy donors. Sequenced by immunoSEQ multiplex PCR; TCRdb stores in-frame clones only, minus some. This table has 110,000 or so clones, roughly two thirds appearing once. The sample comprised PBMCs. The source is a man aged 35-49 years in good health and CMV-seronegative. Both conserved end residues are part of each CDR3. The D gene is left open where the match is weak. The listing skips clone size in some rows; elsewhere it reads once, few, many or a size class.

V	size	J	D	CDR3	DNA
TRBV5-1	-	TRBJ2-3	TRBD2	CASKEGTSGATDTQYF	TGCGCCAGCAAGGAGGGGACTAGCGGGGCCACAGATACGCAGTATTTT
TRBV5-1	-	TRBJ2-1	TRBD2	CASSLIGGVSSYNEQFF	TGCGCCAGCAGCTTGATCGGGGGGGTTAGCTCCTACAATGAGCAGTTCTTC
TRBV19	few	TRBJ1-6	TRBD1	CASSEGQGTSPLHF	TGTGCCAGTAGTGAGGGACAGGGTACATCACCCCTCCACTTT
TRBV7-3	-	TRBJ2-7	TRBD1	CASSPTGQGYEQYF	TGTGCCAGCAGCCCTACCGGACAGGGCTACGAGCAGTACTTC
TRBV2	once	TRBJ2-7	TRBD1	CASRGGQVVSYEQYF	TGTGCCAGCAGGGGGGGACAGGTCGTCTCCTACGAGCAGTACTTC
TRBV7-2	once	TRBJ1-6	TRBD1	CASSSEISGGVFPHSPLHF	TGTGCCAGCAGCTCGGAAATCTCAGGGGGCGTATTCCCCCATTCACCCCTCCACTTT
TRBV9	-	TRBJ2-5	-	CASSVGQQETQYF	TGTGCCAGCAGCGTAGGGCAGCAAGAGACCCAGTACTTC
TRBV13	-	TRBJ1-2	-	CAASLGGGGGYTF	TGTGCCGCCTCCTTGGGTGGGGGAGGCGGCTACACCTTC
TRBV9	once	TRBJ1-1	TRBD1	CASSVEQGMNTEAFF	TGTGCCAGCAGCGTAGAACAGGGGATGAACACTGAAGCTTTCTTT
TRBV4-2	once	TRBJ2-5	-	CASSQSVDGTQQETQYF	TGTGCCAGCAGCCAATCGGTTGACGGGACACAACAAGAGACCCAGTACTTC
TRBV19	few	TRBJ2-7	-	CASSIDRRGKGGHEQYF	TGTGCCAGTAGTATAGATCGAAGAGGTAAGGGAGGACACGAGCAGTACTTC
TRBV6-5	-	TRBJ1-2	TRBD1	CSSSRAGQEFYGYTF	TGTTCCAGCAGTCGCGCTGGACAGGAGTTCTATGGCTACACCTTC
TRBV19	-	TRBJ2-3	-	CASSPPGLFQYF	TGTGCCAGTAGTCCACCGGGACTGTTTCAGTATTTT
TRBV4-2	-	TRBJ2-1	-	CASSPAGDEQFF	TGTGCCAGCAGCCCCGCCGGGGATGAGCAGTTCTTC
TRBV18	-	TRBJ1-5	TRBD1	CASSRDRVGQPQHF	TGTGCCAGCTCACGGGACAGGGTAGGTCAGCCCCAGCATTTT
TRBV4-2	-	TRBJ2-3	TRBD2	CASSQELAGGTTDTQYF	TGTGCCAGCAGCCAAGAACTAGCGGGGGGTACAACAGATACGCAGTATTTT
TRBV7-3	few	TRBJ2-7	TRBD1	CASSFIGTGYDEQYF	TGTGCCAGCAGCTTTATCGGGACAGGGTACGACGAGCAGTACTTC
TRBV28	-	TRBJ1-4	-	CATSRIQTGYGEKLFF	TGTGCCACCTCCCGAATACAAACAGGGTATGGTGAAAAACTGTTTTTT
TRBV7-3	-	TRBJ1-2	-	CASSLAGSIGYTF	TGTGCCAGCAGCTTAGCTGGGAGTATTGGCTACACCTTC
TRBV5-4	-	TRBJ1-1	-	CASSLGGTNTEAFF	TGTGCCAGCAGCTTAGGGGGTACGAACACTGAAGCTTTCTTT
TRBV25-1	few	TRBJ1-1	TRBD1	CASSPIRDRRNTEAFF	TGTGCCAGCAGCCCCATCCGGGACAGGAGGAACACTGAAGCTTTCTTT
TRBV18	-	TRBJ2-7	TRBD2	CASSPGGSTYEQYF	TGTGCCAGCTCACCCGGGGGGAGTACCTACGAGCAGTACTTC
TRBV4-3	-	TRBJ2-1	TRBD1	CASSHRTGDEQFF	TGCGCCAGCAGCCATCGCACAGGGGATGAGCAGTTCTTC
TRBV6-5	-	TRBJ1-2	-	CASSPAANYGYPF	TGTGCCAGCAGCCCCGCGGCAAACTATGGCTACCCCTTC
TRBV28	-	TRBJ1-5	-	CASSSPGGINQPQHF	TGTGCCAGCAGTTCCCCGGGGGGAATCAATCAGCCCCAGCATTTT
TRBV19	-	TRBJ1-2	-	CASSRRTADGYTF	TGTGCCAGTAGTAGGAGGACAGCAGATGGCTACACCTTC
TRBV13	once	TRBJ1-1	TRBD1	CASSLAGTGGTEAFF	TGTGCCAGCAGCTTAGCTGGGACAGGGGGCACTGAAGCTTTCTTT
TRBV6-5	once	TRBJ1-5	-	CASSVVLGHQPQHF	TGTGCCAGCAGTGTTGTGTTGGGCCATCAGCCCCAGCATTTT
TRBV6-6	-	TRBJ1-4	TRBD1	CASSYGTGGEKLFF	TGTGCCAGCAGTTACGGGACAGGGGGTGAAAAACTGTTTTTT
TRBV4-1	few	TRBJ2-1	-	CASSQEVLAAHFGEQFF	TGCGCCAGCAGCCAAGAAGTCCTCGCGGCCCACTTCGGTGAGCAGTTCTTC
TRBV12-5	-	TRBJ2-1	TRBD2	CASGAGLGLDEQFF	TGTGCTAGTGGTGCGGGACTAGGACTCGATGAGCAGTTCTTC
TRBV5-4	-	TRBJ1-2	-	CASSDITSVGYTF	TGTGCCAGCAGCGATATAACCAGTGTTGGCTACACCTTC
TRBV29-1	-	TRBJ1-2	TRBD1	CSFLLTGGKYYGYTF	TGCAGCTTCCTTCTAACAGGGGGAAAGTACTATGGCTACACCTTC
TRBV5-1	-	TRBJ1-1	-	CASSFGGRNTEAFF	TGCGCCAGCAGCTTTGGAGGGAGGAACACTGAAGCTTTCTTT
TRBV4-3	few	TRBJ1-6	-	CASSQEADRRRYNSPLHF	TGCGCCAGCAGCCAAGAGGCTGACAGACGGAGATATAATTCACCCCTCCACTTT
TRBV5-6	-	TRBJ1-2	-	CASSLDRAQEPSYGYTF	TGTGCCAGCAGCTTGGACAGGGCCCAGGAGCCAAGCTATGGCTACACCTTC